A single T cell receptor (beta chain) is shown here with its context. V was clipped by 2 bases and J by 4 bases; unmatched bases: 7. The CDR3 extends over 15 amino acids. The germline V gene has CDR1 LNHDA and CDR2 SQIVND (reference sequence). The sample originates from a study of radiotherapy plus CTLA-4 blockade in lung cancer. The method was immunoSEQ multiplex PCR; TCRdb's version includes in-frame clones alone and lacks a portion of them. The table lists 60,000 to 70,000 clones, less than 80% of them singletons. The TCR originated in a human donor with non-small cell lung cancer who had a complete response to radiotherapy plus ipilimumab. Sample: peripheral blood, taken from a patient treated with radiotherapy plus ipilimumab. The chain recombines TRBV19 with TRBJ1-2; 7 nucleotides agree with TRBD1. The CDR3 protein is CASSIPQGQSYGYTF. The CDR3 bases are TGTGCCAGTAGTATACCGCAGGGACAGAGCTATGGCTACACCTTC.